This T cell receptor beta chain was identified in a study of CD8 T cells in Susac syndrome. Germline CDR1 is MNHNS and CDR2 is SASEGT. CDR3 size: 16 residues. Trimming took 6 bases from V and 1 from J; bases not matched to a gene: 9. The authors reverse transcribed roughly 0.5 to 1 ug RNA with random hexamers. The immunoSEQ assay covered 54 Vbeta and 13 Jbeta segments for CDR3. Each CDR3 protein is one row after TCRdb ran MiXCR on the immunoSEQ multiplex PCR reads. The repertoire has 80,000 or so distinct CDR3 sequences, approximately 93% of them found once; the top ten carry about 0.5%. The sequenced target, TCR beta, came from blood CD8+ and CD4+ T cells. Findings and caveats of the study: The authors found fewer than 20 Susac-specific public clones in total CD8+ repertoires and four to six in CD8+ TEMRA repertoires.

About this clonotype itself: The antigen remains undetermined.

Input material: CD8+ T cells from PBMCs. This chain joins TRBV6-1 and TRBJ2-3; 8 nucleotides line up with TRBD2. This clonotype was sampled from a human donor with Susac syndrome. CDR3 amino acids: CASRRGLVAGTDTQYF. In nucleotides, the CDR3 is TGTGCCAGCAGAAGGGGACTAGTTGCGGGCACAGATACGCAGTATTTT.